This T cell receptor beta chain is drawn from a study of Graves' ophthalmopathy and Graves' hyperthyroidism. For the study at large: Stable hyperthyroidism meant no ophthalmopathy within 18 months of follow-up. Study-level results: Ophthalmopathy progression predictions by the model showed 72.22% specificity and approximately 70% sensitivity.

This clonotype appeared many times. Its antigen is unknown. The sequenced template was RNA, covering the TCR beta CDR3 region. HTBI-primed first-round RT-PCR preceded second-round multiplex PCR. MiXCR, applied by TCRdb to the multiplex PCR reads, yields one record per CDR3 protein. Among roughly 1.1 million distinct CDR3 sequences listed, less than 45% were seen once. V was clipped by 0 bases and J by 7 bases, with 10 bases between them. Germline V gene data show CDR1 as LGHNA and CDR2 as YNFKEQ. This CDR3 has 15 amino acids. Aged 18 to 65, hyperthyroidism patients had new diagnoses of under 2 months' duration. Pregnancy or lactation, uncontrolled infections and other autoimmune diseases were grounds for excluding patients.

This receptor was taken from an adult man with Graves' hyperthyroidism. What was sequenced was peripheral blood or thyroid tissue (not recorded which). The genes are TRBV4-2 and TRBJ1-6, with a weak D call TRBD1 (5 bases). The CDR3 DNA reads TGTGCCAGCAGCCAAGAGGCGGGGGGGAATTCACCCCTCCACTTT. Translation: CASSQEAGGNSPLHF.